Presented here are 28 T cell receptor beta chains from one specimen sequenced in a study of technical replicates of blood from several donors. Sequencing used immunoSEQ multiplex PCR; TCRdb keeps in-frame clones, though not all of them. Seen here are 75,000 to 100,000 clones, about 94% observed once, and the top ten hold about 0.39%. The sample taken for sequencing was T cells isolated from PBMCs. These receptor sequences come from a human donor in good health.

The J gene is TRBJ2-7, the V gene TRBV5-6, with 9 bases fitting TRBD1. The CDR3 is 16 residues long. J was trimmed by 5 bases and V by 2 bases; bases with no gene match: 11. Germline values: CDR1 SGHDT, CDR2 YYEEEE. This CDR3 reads CASSFPITGGLNEQYF. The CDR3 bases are TGTGCCAGCAGCTTCCCTATAACAGGGGGCTTGAACGAGCAGTACTTC.

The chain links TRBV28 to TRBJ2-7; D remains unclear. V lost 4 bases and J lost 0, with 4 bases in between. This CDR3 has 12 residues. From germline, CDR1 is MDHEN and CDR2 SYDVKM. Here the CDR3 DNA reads TGTGCCAGCAGTTACTTCTCCTACGAGCAGTACTTC. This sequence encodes CASSYFSYEQYF.

The DNA for the CDR3 is TGCGCCAGCAGCGCTCAGGGGACCTATGGCTACACCTTC. Translation gives CASSAQGTYGYTF. V and J are TRBV5-1 and TRBJ1-2, with a tentative D call TRBD1 (6 bases). Germline lookup yields CDR1 SGHRS and CDR2 YFSETQ. V lost 4 bases and J lost 4, with 11 bases in between. The CDR3 runs 13 residues. The complete variable domain, with remaining parts taken from reference TRBV5-1 and TRBJ1-2, reads KAGVTQTPRYLIKTRGQQVTLSCSPISGHRSVSWYQQTPGQGLQFLFEYFSETQRNKGNFPGRFSGRQFSNSRSEMNVSTLELGDSALYLCASSAQGTYGYTFGSGTRLTVV.

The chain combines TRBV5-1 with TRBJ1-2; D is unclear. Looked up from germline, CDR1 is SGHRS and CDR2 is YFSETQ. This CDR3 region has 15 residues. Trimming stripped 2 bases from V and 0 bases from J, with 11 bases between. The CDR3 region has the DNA TGCGCCAGCAGCTTTAACGCCGGGACTAACTATGGCTACACCTTC. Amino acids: CASSFNAGTNYGYTF.

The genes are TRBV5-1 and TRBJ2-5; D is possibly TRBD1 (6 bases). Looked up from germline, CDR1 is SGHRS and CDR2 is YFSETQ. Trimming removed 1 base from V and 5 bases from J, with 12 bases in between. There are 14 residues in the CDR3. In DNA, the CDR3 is TGCGCCAGCAGCTTGACGGCAGGGGCGGAGACCCAGTACTTC. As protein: CASSLTAGAETQYF.

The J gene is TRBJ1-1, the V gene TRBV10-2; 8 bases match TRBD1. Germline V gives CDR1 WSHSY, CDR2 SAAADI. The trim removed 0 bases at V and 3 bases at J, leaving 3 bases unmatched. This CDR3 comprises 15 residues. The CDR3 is CASSESTGGDTEAFF. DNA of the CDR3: TGCGCCAGCAGTGAGTCAACAGGGGGTGACACTGAAGCTTTCTTT.

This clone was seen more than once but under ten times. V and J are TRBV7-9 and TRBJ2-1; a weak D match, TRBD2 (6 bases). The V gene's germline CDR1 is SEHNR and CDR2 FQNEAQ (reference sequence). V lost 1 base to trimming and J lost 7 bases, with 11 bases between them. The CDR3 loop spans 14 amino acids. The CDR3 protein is CASSLEFSGNEQFF. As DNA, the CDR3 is TGTGCCAGCAGCTTAGAATTCAGCGGGAATGAGCAGTTCTTC.

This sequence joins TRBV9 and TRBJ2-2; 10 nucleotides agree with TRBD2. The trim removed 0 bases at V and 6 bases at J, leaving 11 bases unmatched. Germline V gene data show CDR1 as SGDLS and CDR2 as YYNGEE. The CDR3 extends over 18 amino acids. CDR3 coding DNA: TGTGCCAGCAGCGTAGATGGTAGCGGGAGGATGGTAGCCGGGGAGCTGTTTTTT. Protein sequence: CASSVDGSGRMVAGELFF. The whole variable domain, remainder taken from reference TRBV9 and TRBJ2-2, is DSGVTQTPKHLITATGQRVTLRCSPRSGDLSVYWYQQSLDQGLQFLIQYYNGEERAKGNILERFSAQQFPDLHSELNLSSLELGDSALYFCASSVDGSGRMVAGELFFGEGSRLTVL.

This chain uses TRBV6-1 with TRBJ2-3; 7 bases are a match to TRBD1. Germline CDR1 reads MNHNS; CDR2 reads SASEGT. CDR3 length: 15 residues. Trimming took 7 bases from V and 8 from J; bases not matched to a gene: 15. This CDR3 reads CASTTGTANRGTQYF. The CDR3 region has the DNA TGTGCCAGCACTACCGGGACAGCTAATCGGGGTACGCAGTATTTT.

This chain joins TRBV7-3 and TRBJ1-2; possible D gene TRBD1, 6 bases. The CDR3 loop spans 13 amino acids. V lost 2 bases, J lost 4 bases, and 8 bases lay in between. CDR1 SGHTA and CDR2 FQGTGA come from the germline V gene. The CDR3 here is CASSLEQGYGYTF. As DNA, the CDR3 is TGTGCCAGCAGCTTAGAACAGGGCTATGGCTACACCTTC.

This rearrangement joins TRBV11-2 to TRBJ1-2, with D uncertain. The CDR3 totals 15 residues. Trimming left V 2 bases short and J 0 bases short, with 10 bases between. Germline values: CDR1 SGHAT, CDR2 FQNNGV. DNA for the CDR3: TGTGCCAGCAGCTTAAACCCCGGTACTAACTATGGCTACACCTTC. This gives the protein CASSLNPGTNYGYTF. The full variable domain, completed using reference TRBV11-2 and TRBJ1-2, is EAGVAQSPRYKIIEKRQSVAFWCNPISGHATLYWYQQILGQGPKLLIQFQNNGVVDDSQLPKDRFSAERLKGVDSTLKIQPAKLEDSAVYLCASSLNPGTNYGYTFGSGTRLTVV.

The CDR3 nucleotides are TGTGCCAGCAGCCCGTCCCGGGACAGGGGTCCTGAAGCTTTCTTT. This sequence encodes CASSPSRDRGPEAFF. The V call is TRBV5-6, the J call TRBJ1-1; the match to TRBD1 covers 10 bases. The germline CDR1 and CDR2 sequences are SGHDT and YYEEEE. The CDR3 consists of 15 residues. The V and J ends lost 4 bases and 6 bases, in that order; junction bases with no gene match: 9.

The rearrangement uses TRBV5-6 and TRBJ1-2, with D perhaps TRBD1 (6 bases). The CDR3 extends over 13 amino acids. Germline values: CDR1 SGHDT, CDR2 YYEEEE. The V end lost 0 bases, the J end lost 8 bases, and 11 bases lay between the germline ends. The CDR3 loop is CASSLVQGSGYTF. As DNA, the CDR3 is TGTGCCAGCAGCTTGGTACAGGGCTCGGGCTACACCTTC. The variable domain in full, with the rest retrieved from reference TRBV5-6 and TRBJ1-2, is DAGVTQSPTHLIKTRGQQVTLRCSPKSGHDTVSWYQQALGQGPQFIFQYYEEEERQRGNFPDRFSGHQFPNYSSELNVNALLLGDSALYLCASSLVQGSGYTFGSGTRLTVV.

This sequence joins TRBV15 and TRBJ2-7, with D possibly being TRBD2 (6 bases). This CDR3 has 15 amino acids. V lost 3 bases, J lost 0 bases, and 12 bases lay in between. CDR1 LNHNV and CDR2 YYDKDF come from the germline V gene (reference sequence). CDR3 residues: CATSRGLYSSYEQYF. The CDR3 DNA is TGTGCCACCAGCAGGGGACTCTATAGCTCCTACGAGCAGTACTTC.

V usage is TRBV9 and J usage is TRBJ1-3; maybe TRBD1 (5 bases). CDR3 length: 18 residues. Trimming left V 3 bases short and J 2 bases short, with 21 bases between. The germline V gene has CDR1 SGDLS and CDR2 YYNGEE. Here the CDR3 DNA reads TGTGCCAGCAGCGCCCGCCAAGATGGGAAGGGGCCTGGAAACACCATATATTTT. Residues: CASSARQDGKGPGNTIYF.

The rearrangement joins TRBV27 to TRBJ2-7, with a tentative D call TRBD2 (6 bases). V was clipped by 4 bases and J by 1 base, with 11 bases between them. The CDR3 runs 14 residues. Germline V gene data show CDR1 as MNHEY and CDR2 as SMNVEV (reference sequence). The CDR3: CASSYGRGSYEQYF. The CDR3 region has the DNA TGTGCCAGCAGTTATGGGCGGGGTTCCTACGAGCAGTACTTC.

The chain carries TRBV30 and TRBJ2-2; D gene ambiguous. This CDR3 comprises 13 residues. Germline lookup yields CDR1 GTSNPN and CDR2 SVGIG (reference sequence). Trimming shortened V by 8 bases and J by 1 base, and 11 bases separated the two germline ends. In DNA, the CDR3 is TGTGCCGGTACCTCGGGGAACACCGGGGAGCTGTTTTTT. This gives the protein CAGTSGNTGELFF.

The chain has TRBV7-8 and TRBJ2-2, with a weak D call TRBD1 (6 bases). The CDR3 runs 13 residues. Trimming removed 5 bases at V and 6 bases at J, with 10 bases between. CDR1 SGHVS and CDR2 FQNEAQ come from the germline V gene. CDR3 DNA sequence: TGTGCCAGCAGCCCGACAGGCGCCGGGGAGCTGTTTTTT. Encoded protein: CASSPTGAGELFF. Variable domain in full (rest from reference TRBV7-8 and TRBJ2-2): GAGVSQSPRYKVAKRGQDVALRCDPISGHVSLFWYQQALGQGPEFLTYFQNEAQLDKSGLPSDRFFAERPEGSVSTLKIQRTQQEDSAVYLCASSPTGAGELFFGEGSRLTVL.

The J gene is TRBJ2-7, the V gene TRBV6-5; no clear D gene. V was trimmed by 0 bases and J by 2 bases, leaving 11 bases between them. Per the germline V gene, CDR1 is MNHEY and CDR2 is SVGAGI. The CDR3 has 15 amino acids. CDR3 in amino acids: CASSYSDQATYEQYF. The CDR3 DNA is TGTGCCAGCAGTTACTCAGACCAGGCAACCTACGAGCAGTACTTC.

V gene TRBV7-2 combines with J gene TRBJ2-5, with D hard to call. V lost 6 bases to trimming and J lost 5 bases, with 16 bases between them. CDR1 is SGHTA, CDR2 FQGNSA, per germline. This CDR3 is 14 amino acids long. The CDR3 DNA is TGTGCCAGCAGGTATACATTAAGTGGTGAGACCCAGTACTTC. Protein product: CASRYTLSGETQYF.

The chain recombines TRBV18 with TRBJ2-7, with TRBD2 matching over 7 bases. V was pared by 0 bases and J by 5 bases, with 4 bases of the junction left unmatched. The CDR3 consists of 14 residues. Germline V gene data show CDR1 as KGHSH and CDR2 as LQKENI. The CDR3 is CASSPPRGSHEQYF. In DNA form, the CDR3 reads TGTGCCAGCTCACCACCGCGGGGGAGCCACGAGCAGTACTTC.

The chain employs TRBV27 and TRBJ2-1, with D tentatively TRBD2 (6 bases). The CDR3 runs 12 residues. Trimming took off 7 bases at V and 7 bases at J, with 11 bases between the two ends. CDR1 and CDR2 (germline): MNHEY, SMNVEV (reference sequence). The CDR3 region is CASMGLKNEQFF. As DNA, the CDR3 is TGTGCCAGCATGGGACTTAAGAATGAGCAGTTCTTC.

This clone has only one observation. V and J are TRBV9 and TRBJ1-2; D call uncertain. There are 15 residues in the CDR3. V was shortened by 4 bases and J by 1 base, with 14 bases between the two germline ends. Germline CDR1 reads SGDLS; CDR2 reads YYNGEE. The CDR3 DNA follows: TGTGCCAGCAGCCCCCATAAGCCGTATAACTATGGCTACACCTTC. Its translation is CASSPHKPYNYGYTF.

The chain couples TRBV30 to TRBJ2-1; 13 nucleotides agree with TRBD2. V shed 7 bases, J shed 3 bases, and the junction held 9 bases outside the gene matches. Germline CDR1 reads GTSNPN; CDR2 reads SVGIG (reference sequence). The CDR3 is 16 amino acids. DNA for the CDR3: TGTGCCTTGGGACTAGCGGGAAGCCAAAACTACAATGAGCAGTTCTTC. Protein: CALGLAGSQNYNEQFF.

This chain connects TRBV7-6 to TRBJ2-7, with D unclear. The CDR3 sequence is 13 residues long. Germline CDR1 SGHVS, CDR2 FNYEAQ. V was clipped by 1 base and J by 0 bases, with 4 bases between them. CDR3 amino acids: CASSLVDSYEQYF. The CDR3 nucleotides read TGTGCCAGCAGCTTAGTAGACTCCTACGAGCAGTACTTC.

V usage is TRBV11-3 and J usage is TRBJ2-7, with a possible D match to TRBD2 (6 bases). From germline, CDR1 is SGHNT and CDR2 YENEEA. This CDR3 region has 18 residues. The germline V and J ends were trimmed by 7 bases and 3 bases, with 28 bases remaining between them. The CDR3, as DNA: TGTGCCAGCAACCAGGGACGGAGACTAGACGGCAGAATCTACGAGCAGTACTTC. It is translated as CASNQGRRLDGRIYEQYF.

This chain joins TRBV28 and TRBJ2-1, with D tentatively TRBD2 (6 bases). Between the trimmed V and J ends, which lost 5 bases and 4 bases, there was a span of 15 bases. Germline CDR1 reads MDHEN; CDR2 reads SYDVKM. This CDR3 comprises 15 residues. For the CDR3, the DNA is TGTGCCAGCAGTAACCCGGGAGTGAATTACAATGAGCAGTTCTTC. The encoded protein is CASSNPGVNYNEQFF.

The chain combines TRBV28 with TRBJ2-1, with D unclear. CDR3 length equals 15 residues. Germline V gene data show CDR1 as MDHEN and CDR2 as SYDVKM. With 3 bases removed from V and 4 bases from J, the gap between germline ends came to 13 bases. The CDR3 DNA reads TGTGCCAGCAGTTTTATAGCCGCCGGTTACAATGAGCAGTTCTTC. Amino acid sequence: CASSFIAAGYNEQFF.